This record covers a single TCR beta chain. These data originate in a study of CD8 T cells in Susac syndrome. CD8+ and CD4+ T cells circulating in blood were sequenced for TCR beta. Random hexamers were used to reverse transcribe roughly 0.5 to 1 ug of RNA. It was immunoSEQ multiplex PCR that amplified TCR beta CDR3 across 54 Vbeta and 13 Jbeta. TCRdb analysed the immunoSEQ multiplex PCR reads with MiXCR anew, one entry per CDR3 protein. Of about 130,000 distinct CDR3 sequences in the sample, 80% to 95% are singletons; the top ten hold roughly 0.3%. The CDR3 spans 18 residues. The V gene's germline CDR1 is SGHTA and CDR2 FQGNSA. V gave up 2 bases and J gave up 1 base; unmatched junction bases: 13.

This sequence was found in a human donor with multiple sclerosis. The chain combines TRBV7-2 with TRBJ1-1; 7 positions match TRBD1. Sequenced: CD8+ T cells from PBMCs. The CDR3 sequence: CASSLKSVQGLGNTEAFF. For the CDR3, the DNA is TGTGCCAGCAGCTTAAAATCCGTACAGGGGTTGGGGAACACTGAAGCTTTCTTT.